One sample yielded the 22 T cell receptor beta chains listed below, sequenced in a study of blood T cell repertoires in COVID-19. The repertoire was sequenced with immunoSEQ multiplex PCR; TCRdb's copy has only in-frame clones and lacks some. Of 200,000 or so clones listed, under 85% are singletons. The specimen sequenced was PBMCs or T cells enriched from blood (not recorded which). The receptors originated from a man aged 55-75 years who had recovered from COVID-19.

This clone was counted once. The V and J genes are TRBV5-1 and TRBJ2-2; D gene uncertain. Germline V CDR1 and CDR2: SGHRS, YFSETQ. V was clipped by 0 bases and J by 0 bases, with 12 bases between them. The CDR3 has 17 residues. This CDR3 reads CASSLANLFANTGELFF. The DNA of the CDR3 is TGCGCCAGCAGCTTGGCTAACCTTTTTGCGAACACCGGGGAGCTGTTTTTT.

The chain carries TRBV30 and TRBJ2-7; 10 positions match TRBD2. The CDR3 is 14 residues long. V trimming: 4 bases; J trimming: 3 bases; junction bases outside the gene matches: 6. Germline CDR1 and CDR2: GTSNPN and SVGIG (reference sequence). The CDR3 loop reads CAWTPGLADYEQYF. The CDR3, as DNA: TGTGCCTGGACCCCCGGACTAGCGGACTACGAGCAGTACTTC.

The chain carries TRBV2 and TRBJ1-2, with 11 nucleotides matching TRBD1. This CDR3 is built from 15 residues. The J segment lost 2 bases and the V segment lost 7 bases, leaving 6 bases of the junction unmatched. The germline CDR1 and CDR2 sequences are SNHLY and FYNNEI. Here the CDR3 reads CASKRDRGENYGYTF. CDR3 bases: TGTGCCAGCAAACGGGACAGGGGGGAAAACTATGGCTACACCTTC.

The chain carries TRBV7-3 and TRBJ1-1; 7 nucleotides agree with TRBD1. CDR3 length equals 14 residues. Germline CDR1 and CDR2: SGHTA and FQGTGA. The ends lost 6 bases at V and 5 bases at J; junction bases unmatched: 9. The CDR3 region is CASRSGQEGTEAFF. CDR3 DNA: TGTGCCAGCAGGTCCGGACAGGAAGGAACTGAAGCTTTCTTT.

This chain connects TRBV5-1 to TRBJ2-1; TRBD2 agrees at 11 bases. CDR3 size: 16 residues. Unmatched junction bases numbered 9, after V lost 3 bases and J lost 7 bases. Germline assignment: CDR1 SGHRS and CDR2 YFSETQ. CDR3 amino acids: CASSSRGLADRNEQFF. CDR3 coding DNA: TGCGCCAGCAGCTCCCGGGGACTAGCGGATAGGAATGAGCAGTTCTTC.

J is TRBJ2-7 and V is TRBV30; TRBD1 matches at 8 bases. Germline V lookup: CDR1 GTSNPN, CDR2 SVGIG (reference sequence). This CDR3 region has 15 residues. Unmatched junction bases numbered 16, after V lost 5 bases and J lost 7 bases. DNA of the CDR3: TGTGCCTGGCGACCCCGACAGGGGTTTACCTGGGAGCAGTACTTC. This gives the protein CAWRPRQGFTWEQYF. Supplemented by reference TRBV30 and TRBJ2-7, the full variable domain reads SQTIHQWPATLVQPVGSPLSLECTVEGTSNPNLYWYRQAAGRGLQLLFYSVGIGQISSEVPQNLSASRPQDRQFILSSKKLLLSDSGFYLCAWRPRQGFTWEQYFGPGTRLTVT.

DNA for the CDR3: TGTGCCACCAGTGATTTTGGAGGTCGGGATGCTTTTTTCTTT. It encodes CATSDFGGRDAFFF. The V and J genes are TRBV24-1 and TRBJ1-1, with unresolved D. The V gene lost 1 base and the J gene lost 13 bases, with 18 bases spanning the gap. The germline CDR1 and CDR2 sequences are KGHDR and SFDVKD. This CDR3 is built from 14 residues.

This clone was detected once. The V gene is TRBV9, the J gene TRBJ2-7; 9 bases are shared with TRBD2. The germline gives CDR1 SGDLS, CDR2 YYNGEE. The V segment lost 4 bases and the J segment 2 bases; nucleotides outside the gene matches: 19. This CDR3 contains 19 residues. CDR3 sequence: CASSHPRMIAGEFTYEQYF. CDR3 DNA: TGTGCCAGCAGCCATCCCCGAATGATAGCGGGGGAGTTTACCTACGAGCAGTACTTC.

The chain has TRBV29-1 and TRBJ1-2, with TRBD1 matching 8 bases. CDR3 size: 13 residues. Germline V gene lookup returns CDR1 SQVTM and CDR2 ANQGSEA. V gave up 7 bases and J gave up 8 bases; unmatched junction bases: 12. The CDR3, as DNA: TGCAGCGCCTGGGCCGGACAGGGCCGGGGCTACACCTTC. Translating gives CSAWAGQGRGYTF.

This chain uses TRBV19 with TRBJ1-1; D gene unclear. V was pared by 5 bases and J by 1 base, with 11 bases between. Germline V gives CDR1 LNHDA, CDR2 SQIVND (reference sequence). The CDR3 is made up of 14 amino acids. The CDR3 DNA sequence: TGTGCCAGTAGTTTATACGGTGGGAACACTGAAGCTTTCTTT. Translating gives CASSLYGGNTEAFF. The full variable domain, rest sourced from reference TRBV19 and TRBJ1-1, is DGGITQSPKYLFRKEGQNVTLSCEQNLNHDAMYWYRQDPGQGLRLIYYSQIVNDFQKGDIAEGYSVSREKKESFPLTVTSAQKNPTAFYLCASSLYGGNTEAFFGQGTRLTVV.

This sequence joins TRBV5-4 and TRBJ1-1; 7 bases are a match to TRBD1. The CDR3 consists of 16 residues. The V and J ends lost 2 bases and 0 bases, in that order; junction bases with no gene match: 7. Germline loops: CDR1 SGHNT, CDR2 YYREEE (reference sequence). Here the CDR3 DNA reads TGTGCCAGCAGCTTAGGTCAGGGGGACCTGAACACTGAAGCTTTCTTT. This translates into CASSLGQGDLNTEAFF.

This chain's CDR3 is CASSPGLVGTGYQPQHF. The CDR3 DNA reads TGTGCCAGCAGCCCCGGACTTGTAGGGACAGGGTATCAGCCCCAGCATTTT. The rearrangement joins TRBV7-9 to TRBJ1-5, with 9 bases fitting TRBD1. Per the germline V gene, CDR1 is SEHNR and CDR2 is FQNEAQ (reference sequence). V shed 5 bases and J 5 bases; nucleotides not matched to a gene: 13. The CDR3 runs 17 residues.

This clone is a singleton in its sample. The chain carries TRBV7-8 and TRBJ2-2; 7 bases map to TRBD2. V shed 5 bases, J shed 2 bases, and the junction held 5 bases outside the gene matches. CDR1 and CDR2 from the germline V gene are SGHVS and FQNEAQ. The CDR3 is made up of 15 amino acids. The CDR3 coding sequence is TGTGCCAGCAGCCCAAGCGGGATCAACACCGGGGAGCTGTTTTTT. This codes for CASSPSGINTGELFF. Full variable domain (outside the CDR3, taken from reference TRBV7-8 and TRBJ2-2): GAGVSQSPRYKVAKRGQDVALRCDPISGHVSLFWYQQALGQGPEFLTYFQNEAQLDKSGLPSDRFFAERPEGSVSTLKIQRTQQEDSAVYLCASSPSGINTGELFFGEGSRLTVL.

The chain employs TRBV3-1 (or the pseudogene TRBV3-2) and TRBJ1-2; 7 bases match TRBD1. The germline gives CDR1 LGHDT, CDR2 YNNKEL (reference sequence). There are 14 residues in the CDR3. V lost 0 bases to trimming and J lost 5 bases; unmatched junction nucleotides: 3. CDR3 DNA: TGTGCCAGCAGCCAAGACGCAGGGGGGTATGGCTACACCTTC. This encodes CASSQDAGGYGYTF.

This CDR3 reads CASSRRVPGETQYF. For the CDR3, the DNA is TGTGCCAGCAGCCGCAGAGTCCCGGGGGAGACCCAGTACTTC. The V call is TRBV3-1 (or the pseudogene TRBV3-2), the J call TRBJ2-5; TRBD2 is a possible D gene (5 bases). The V end lost 4 bases, the J end lost 5 bases, and 14 bases lay between the germline ends. Germline CDR1 and CDR2: LGHDT and YNNKEL (reference sequence). This CDR3 is 14 amino acids long.

The rearrangement links TRBV5-1 to TRBJ1-1, with 7 bases aligning to TRBD1. Losses at the gene ends were 0 bases for V and 3 bases for J; bases not matched to a gene: 5. CDR3 length equals 15 residues. Germline-derived CDR1 and CDR2 are SGHRS and YFSETQ. CDR3 in amino acids: CASSLARRGHTEAFF. CDR3 nucleotides: TGCGCCAGCAGCTTGGCCAGAAGGGGGCACACTGAAGCTTTCTTT.

The V call is TRBV24-1, the J call TRBJ1-2; TRBD1 might be the D (5 bases). There are 14 residues in the CDR3. CDR1 is KGHDR and CDR2 is SFDVKD in the germline V gene. The V end was cut by 4 bases, the J end by 3 bases, with 11 bases between. The CDR3 here is CATSDPDRYYGYTF. CDR3 nucleotides: TGTGCCACCAGTGACCCAGACAGATACTATGGCTACACCTTC.

This chain connects TRBV18 to TRBJ1-1, with D perhaps matching TRBD1 (5 bases). CDR1 KGHSH and CDR2 LQKENI come from the germline V gene. The V and J ends lost 3 bases and 1 base respectively, with 12 bases between them. CDR3 length: 15 residues. In nucleotides, the CDR3 is TGTGCCAGCTCACCGGCAGGGCAGAAGAACACTGAAGCTTTCTTT. It encodes CASSPAGQKNTEAFF.

Of note for this clone: Other DNA variants within this sample encode the same CDR3. The chain is built from TRBV5-1 and TRBJ1-6; weak D call: TRBD1 (6 bases). Germline V gene data show CDR1 as SGHRS and CDR2 as YFSETQ. V shed 0 bases and J shed 7 bases, with 8 bases lying between them. The CDR3 contains 14 residues. The chain's CDR3 is CASSLEGGNSPLHF. Here the CDR3 DNA reads TGCGCCAGCAGCTTGGAGGGGGGGAATTCACCCCTCCACTTT.

The genes are TRBV25-1 and TRBJ1-2, with D possibly being TRBD1 (5 bases). From germline, CDR1 is MGHDK and CDR2 SYGVNS. The CDR3 consists of 11 residues. Between the trimmed V and J ends, which lost 5 bases and 7 bases, there was a span of 8 bases. CDR3 DNA sequence: TGTGCCAGCAGTTTCGGGGGTGGCTACACCTTC. Amino acids: CASSFGGGYTF.

The chain joins TRBV3-1 (or the pseudogene TRBV3-2) to TRBJ2-1; the D is unclear. The V end lost 4 bases, the J end lost 5 bases, and 12 bases lay between the germline ends. The CDR3 is made up of 14 amino acids. Germline V gives CDR1 LGHDT, CDR2 YNNKEL (reference sequence). The CDR3 DNA follows: TGTGCCAGCAGCCGTGGAGTTATGGACAATGAGCAGTTCTTC. Its translation: CASSRGVMDNEQFF.

This clone has just one count. The CDR3 nucleotides read TGTGCCAGCAGATGGGACAGGGTAGGGACCCAGCATTTT. This sequence encodes CASRWDRVGTQHF. This rearrangement joins TRBV12-3 or TRBV12-4 to TRBJ1-5, with TRBD1 matching over 9 bases. This CDR3 is 13 amino acids long. V shed 6 bases, J shed 11 bases, and the junction held 8 bases outside the gene matches.